A single T cell receptor (beta chain) is shown here with its context. Authors' analysis steps: How many nucleated cells were present was estimated from reference gene primer amplification. Clones were read by immunoSEQ multiplex PCR, and TCRdb kept only the in-frame ones, dropping some. D and trimming were read from the DNA, whereas the V and J calls and clone size are those reported in that table. The table records 100,000 to 150,000 clones, 75% to 85% of them present only once. The CDR3 runs 15 residues. V dropped 1 base and J dropped 1 base, with 10 bases sitting between them. CDR1 is SGHTA and CDR2 is FQGNSA in the germline V gene. The sample originates from a study of blood T cell repertoires in COVID-19. Study context: Acute and convalescent COVID-19 samples came from the United States, Italy and Spain. PBMCs, B-cell-depleted T cells, or T cells were the source of the cDNA or gDNA that made up the material.

The chain carries TRBV7-2 and TRBJ1-1; D perhaps matches TRBD1 (6 bases). The source of this sequence is a man in his forties with active or convalescent COVID-19. The sequencing input was peripheral blood. The CDR3, as DNA: TGTGCCAGCAGCTTAGACTACAGGGCGAACACTGAAGCTTTCTTT. Protein product: CASSLDYRANTEAFF.